One sample yielded the 21 T cell receptor beta chains listed below, sequenced in a study of blood T cell repertoires in COVID-19. Generated by immunoSEQ multiplex PCR, the TCRdb table keeps only in-frame clones and is missing some. Here the sample spans roughly 150,000 clones, about four fifths being singletons. The sequencing input was peripheral blood. The source of these receptors is a human donor with acute or convalescent COVID-19. The donor label of this sample is uncertain.

The CDR3 DNA reads as TGCGCCAGCAGCCAGCGACTAGCGGGGGGGCCGACACACCAAGAGACCCAGTACTTC. Encoded protein: CASSQRLAGGPTHQETQYF. The chain employs TRBV5-1 and TRBJ2-5, with 14 bases matching TRBD2. There are 19 residues in the CDR3. The germline V gene encodes CDR1 SGHRS and CDR2 YFSETQ. Unmatched junction bases numbered 11, after V lost 4 bases and J lost 0 bases.

The rearrangement uses TRBV6-5 and TRBJ1-1, with D maybe TRBD1 (6 bases). This CDR3 spans 12 amino acids. Germline loops: CDR1 MNHEY, CDR2 SVGAGI. V was cut by 8 bases and J by 2 bases, with 9 bases left in between. CDR3 loop: CASEGVNTEAFF. Written as DNA, the CDR3 is TGTGCCAGCGAGGGGGTCAACACTGAAGCTTTCTTT.

J is TRBJ1-2 and V is TRBV11-2; TRBD1 is a possible D gene (5 bases). This CDR3 spans 15 amino acids. With 1 base removed from V and 2 bases from J, the gap between germline ends came to 11 bases. Germline V gives CDR1 SGHAT, CDR2 FQNNGV. CDR3 nucleotides: TGTGCCAGCAGCTTAGCGCAGGGAGGGAACTATGGCTACACCTTC. This translates into CASSLAQGGNYGYTF.

In its sample, this clone was seen once. V usage is TRBV2 and J usage is TRBJ1-1; D call uncertain. V was clipped by 4 bases and J by 0 bases, with 6 bases between them. This CDR3 comprises 13 residues. CDR1 and CDR2 (germline): SNHLY, FYNNEI. The CDR3: CASSGQMNTEAFF. The CDR3 bases are TGTGCCAGCAGTGGTCAAATGAACACTGAAGCTTTCTTT. The full variable domain, its missing parts supplied by reference TRBV2 and TRBJ1-1, is EPEVTQTPSHQVTQMGQEVILRCVPISNHLYFYWYRQILGQKVEFLVSFYNNEISEKSEIFDDQFSVERPDGSNFTLKIRSTKLEDSAMYFCASSGQMNTEAFFGQGTRLTVV.

The chain uses TRBV7-6 and TRBJ1-1; D remains unclear. The CDR3 has 15 amino acids. The V gene's germline CDR1 is SGHVS and CDR2 FNYEAQ. Deletions cut 5 bases from V and 4 bases from J, with 17 bases between. This CDR3 reads CASSTRRNAVTEAFF. The CDR3 nucleotides are TGTGCCAGCAGCACCAGAAGAAACGCGGTCACTGAAGCTTTCTTT.

The chain employs TRBV29-1 and TRBJ1-2, with TRBD1 as a possible D gene (6 bases). V gave up 6 bases and J gave up 0 bases, with 11 bases separating them. Germline lookup yields CDR1 SQVTM and CDR2 ANQGSEA. CDR3 length: 13 amino acids. DNA of the CDR3: TGCAGCGTCTTTACAGGGACTAACTATGGCTACACCTTC. It yields the protein CSVFTGTNYGYTF.

This clone was counted a single time. The CDR3 loop is CASKTAHNTDTQYF. The CDR3 DNA sequence: TGTGCCAGCAAAACTGCCCATAACACAGATACGCAGTATTTT. The chain couples TRBV6-5 to TRBJ2-3, with unresolved D. Germline CDR1 reads MNHEY; CDR2 reads SVGAGI. Trimming pared 7 bases from V and 2 bases from J, leaving 13 bases between. The CDR3 sequence is 14 residues long.

V and J are TRBV2 and TRBJ1-5, with D hard to call. Germline values: CDR1 SNHLY, CDR2 FYNNEI. The length of the CDR3 is 13 residues. V gave up 9 bases and J gave up 5 bases, with 14 bases separating them. This CDR3 reads CASKQSLDQPQHF. The CDR3 bases are TGTGCCAGTAAACAGTCGTTAGATCAGCCCCAGCATTTT.

This chain joins TRBV30 and TRBJ1-2; D gene ambiguous. V lost 2 bases, J lost 8 bases, and 9 bases lay in between. The CDR3 covers 11 residues. The germline V gene has CDR1 GTSNPN and CDR2 SVGIG (reference sequence). The CDR3 coding sequence is TGTGCCTGGAGTCCTAAGAGAGGCTACACCTTC. Translated, it gives CAWSPKRGYTF.

CDR3 amino acids: CASSTGRDNRNIQYF. The CDR3 DNA reads as TGTGCCAGCAGCACCGGCCGGGACAACAGGAACATTCAGTACTTC. This chain links TRBV5-4 with TRBJ2-4, with D possibly being TRBD1 (6 bases). There are 15 residues in the CDR3. Germline CDR1 is SGHNT and CDR2 is YYREEE (reference sequence). Deletions cut 4 bases from V and 7 bases from J, with 18 bases between.

This chain joins TRBV5-4 and TRBJ1-1, with 11 bases matching TRBD1. This CDR3 spans 15 amino acids. Losses at the gene ends were 4 bases for V and 3 bases for J; bases not matched to a gene: 5. The germline V gene encodes CDR1 SGHNT and CDR2 YYREEE (reference sequence). CDR3 coding DNA: TGTGCCAGCAGCCCCCGGGACAGGGGGGACACTGAAGCTTTCTTT. Its protein product is CASSPRDRGDTEAFF.

This clone turned up a few times. The chain combines TRBV6-5 with TRBJ2-7; 9 positions match TRBD1. Germline CDR1 and CDR2: MNHEY and SVGAGI. This CDR3 has 12 amino acids. V lost 7 bases to trimming and J lost 5 bases; unmatched junction nucleotides: 3. The CDR3 protein is CASTTGGDEQYF. CDR3 DNA sequence: TGTGCCAGCACGACAGGGGGAGACGAGCAGTACTTC.

V and J are TRBV6-2 or TRBV6-3 and TRBJ2-2; perhaps TRBD1 as D (6 bases). CDR3 length: 12 amino acids. Germline lookup yields CDR1 MNHEY and CDR2 SVGEGT. The ends were cut back, 6 bases at V and 8 bases at J, with 10 bases in the middle. The CDR3 protein is CASSSGVGELFF. In nucleotides, the CDR3 is TGTGCCAGCAGCTCAGGGGTGGGGGAGCTGTTTTTT.

The chain combines TRBV3-1 (or the pseudogene TRBV3-2) with TRBJ2-1, with 12 bases lining up with TRBD1. V gave up 4 bases and J gave up 4 bases; unmatched junction bases: 8. CDR3 size: 17 residues. Germline CDR1 is LGHDT and CDR2 is YNNKEL (reference sequence). CDR3 amino acids: CASSPEPGQGAYNEQFF. For the CDR3, the DNA is TGTGCCAGCAGCCCCGAACCGGGACAGGGGGCTTACAATGAGCAGTTCTTC.

The chain carries TRBV5-1 and TRBJ2-1; 7 bases fit TRBD2. There are 15 residues in the CDR3. The ends lost 2 bases at V and 3 bases at J; junction bases unmatched: 5. The V gene's germline CDR1 is SGHRS and CDR2 YFSETQ. The CDR3 DNA reads TGCGCCAGCAGCTTCGGACTAGATAGCTACAATGAGCAGTTCTTC. This encodes CASSFGLDSYNEQFF.

CDR3 in DNA: TGTGCCAGCAGTCGCAGGCGACTAGCGGGGGGGGTAGATACGCAGTATTTT. Protein: CASSRRRLAGGVDTQYF. The V gene is TRBV2, the J gene TRBJ2-3, with 14 bases lining up with TRBD2. Germline V gene sequence: CDR1 SNHLY, CDR2 FYNNEI. Trimming removed 5 bases from V and 5 bases from J; junction bases left unmatched: 9. The length of the CDR3 is 17 residues.

This sequence joins TRBV7-2 and TRBJ1-2; 8 nucleotides match TRBD1. Germline-derived CDR1 and CDR2 are SGHTA and FQGNSA. The V and J ends lost 4 bases and 5 bases, in that order; junction bases with no gene match: 6. This CDR3 comprises 14 residues. CDR3 residues: CASSSWGQDYGYTF. DNA for the CDR3: TGTGCCAGCAGCTCGTGGGGACAGGATTATGGCTACACCTTC.

The rearrangement links TRBV7-2 to TRBJ2-3; D is unclear. Germline lookup yields CDR1 SGHTA and CDR2 FQGNSA. V shed 1 base and J shed 6 bases, with 11 bases lying between them. The CDR3 is 14 residues long. DNA for the CDR3: TGTGCCAGCAGCTTAGTGGTAGCCGGGGATACGCAGTATTTT. Its translation: CASSLVVAGDTQYF. Using reference TRBV7-2 and TRBJ2-3 for the parts outside the CDR3, the full variable domain is GAGVSQSPSNKVTEKGKDVELRCDPISGHTALYWYRQSLGQGLEFLIYFQGNSAPDKSGLPSDRFSAERTGGSVSTLTIQRTQQEDSAVYLCASSLVVAGDTQYFGPGTRLTVL.

V is TRBV5-4 and J is TRBJ1-1, with 8 bases that match TRBD1. From germline, CDR1 is SGHNT and CDR2 YYREEE (reference sequence). V gave up 3 bases and J gave up 4 bases; unmatched junction bases: 11. The CDR3 loop spans 16 amino acids. The DNA of the CDR3 is TGTGCCAGCAGCTCTGCAGGACAGGGTAGGTTCACTGAAGCTTTCTTT. Translated: CASSSAGQGRFTEAFF.

The chain is built from TRBV10-3 and TRBJ1-1, with D maybe TRBD1 (6 bases). Between the trimmed V and J ends, which lost 3 bases and 4 bases, there was a span of 12 bases. Germline assignment: CDR1 ENHRY and CDR2 SYGVKD. CDR3 length: 14 amino acids. This CDR3 reads CAISEEQGVTEAFF. For the CDR3, the DNA is TGTGCCATCAGTGAAGAACAGGGAGTCACTGAAGCTTTCTTT.

The chain joins TRBV5-1 to TRBJ1-2; possible D gene TRBD1, 5 bases. The germline gives CDR1 SGHRS, CDR2 YFSETQ. The CDR3 totals 14 residues. Trimming took 7 bases from V and 1 from J, leaving 14 bases between them. CDR3 in amino acids: CASHYGHFNYGYTF. DNA for the CDR3: TGCGCCAGCCACTATGGACATTTTAACTATGGCTACACCTTC.